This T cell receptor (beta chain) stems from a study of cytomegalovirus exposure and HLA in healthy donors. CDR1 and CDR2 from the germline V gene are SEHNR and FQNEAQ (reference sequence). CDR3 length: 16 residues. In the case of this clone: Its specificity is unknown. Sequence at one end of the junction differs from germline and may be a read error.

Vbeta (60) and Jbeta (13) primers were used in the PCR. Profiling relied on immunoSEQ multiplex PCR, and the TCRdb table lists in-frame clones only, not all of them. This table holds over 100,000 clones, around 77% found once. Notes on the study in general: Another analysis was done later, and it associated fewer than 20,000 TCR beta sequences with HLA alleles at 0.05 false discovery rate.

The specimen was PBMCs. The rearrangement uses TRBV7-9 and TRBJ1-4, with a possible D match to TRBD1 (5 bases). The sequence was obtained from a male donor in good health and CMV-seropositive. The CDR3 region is CSSSLVGGDSNEKLFF. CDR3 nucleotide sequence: TGTTCCAGCAGCTTAGTTGGGGGGGACTCTAATGAAAAACTGTTTTTT.